This T cell receptor beta chain was recovered during a study of T cell changes during pregnancy in multiple sclerosis. Sequencing was performed with immunoSEQ multiplex PCR; in TCRdb, only in-frame clones are kept and a portion is missing. The data contain some 93,000 clones, roughly 91% of them singletons. With 4 bases clipped from V and 3 bases from J, the junction kept 14 bases outside the gene matches. Germline V gene lookup returns CDR1 MGHRA and CDR2 YSYEKL. CDR3 length: 18 residues. The receptor's source is a female donor in good health, enrolled as a control in a pregnancy study. The rearrangement joins TRBV4-1 to TRBJ2-7; 11 bases are a match to TRBD1. The sample in question was peripheral blood, obtained after pregnancy. The CDR3 here is CASSPGWDRGGFGYEQYF. The CDR3 DNA follows: TGCGCCAGCAGCCCTGGTTGGGACAGGGGGGGGTTCGGCTACGAGCAGTACTTC.